This TCR beta chain emerged from a study of T-cell reconstitution after alpha-beta-depleted transplantation in children (TCRdb year 2016). Notes on the research overall: T-cell immune reconstitution after TCRalphabeta/CD19-depleted allogeneic hematopoietic cell transplantation in children was quantitatively tracked in the study by means of TCR repertoire profiling. Results the study describes overall, beyond this receptor: Over subsequent months, a decline in hyperexpanded clone frequencies was noted, and after one year, T-cell counts and TCRbeta diversity were mostly ascribed to newly produced T cells. The high TCRbeta diversity at day 60 in some patients was ascribed to recipient T cells and intrathymic progenitors that had survived conditioning. The apparently early recovery of alphabetaT-cell counts about two months after transplant reportedly depended on only several hundred rapidly expanded clones that came from non-depleted graft cells.

Counted from cysteine to phenylalanine, this CDR3 has 14 amino acids. Only CDR3 DNA remains: 42 bases, in frame from the first base. The CDR1 and CDR2 encoded by the germline V gene are SGHRS and YFSETQ. V is reduced by 0 bases and J by 6 bases, leaving a spacing of 12 bases between them. This clonotype was found a few times. The specificity of this receptor is unknown. Per-nucleotide qualities are absent, and no much larger clonotype sits a single base away. The library was generated by PCR. Data came from an Illumina HiSeq 2500. To normalize quantification of the TCRbeta repertoire, the TCR libraries were built with molecular barcoding that relied on unique molecular identifiers. The public sequencing data were trimmed at Q25 with fastp and processed into clonotypes with MiXCR by TCRdb, which kept only in-frame beta chains. Rows matching on CDR3 protein sequence are summarized as one entry with the most common DNA and genes. For this sample the table gives 300,000 to 350,000 distinct CDR3 sequences, of which around 25% were detected only once. The ten largest clonotypes hold around 9.9% of the sample.

The treatment or condition label of this sample denotes: allogeneic hematopoietic cell transplantation with graft depleted of TCRalphabeta T cells and CD19 B cells. TCRalphabeta/CD19-depleted allogeneic hematopoietic cell grafts were given to the transplant recipients, all of whom were children. This chain is built from TRBV5-1 and TRBJ1-1; no D segment can be confidently identified. The origin of this receptor is a male patient aged 5 to 17 who had a stem cell transplant for acute lymphoblastic leukemia, so the T cells may come from the graft donor. The material sequenced was PBMCs, mostly from graft donor cells, taken 180 days after TCRalphabeta/CD19-depleted stem cell transplant. CDR3 region: CASSLVVESPEAFF. Here is the DNA: TGCGCCAGCAGCTTGGTGGTTGAGAGCCCTGAAGCTTTCTTT. The reference TRBV5-1 and TRBJ1-1 proteins fill in what lies around the CDR3, so the full variable domain reads KAGVTQTPRYLIKTRGQQVTLSCSPISGHRSVSWYQQTPGQGLQFLFEYFSETQRNKGNFPGRFSGRQFSNSRSEMNVSTLELGDSALYLCASSLVVESPEAFFGQGTRLTVV.